A selection of T cell receptor beta chains follows, all from one sample in a study of blood T cells in healthy people across ages. From the 5' RACE reads, TCRdb called clonotypes with MiXCR, one entry per CDR3 protein. The table includes about 900,000 distinct CDR3 sequences, roughly 48% detected once. The specimen was blood. All receptors derive from a man aged 30-40 years in good health. CDR3s include the opening cysteine and the closing phenylalanine or tryptophan. The D gene is left open where the match is weak. Clone sizes are given selectively: once, few, many, or a class where the clone is expanded.

>-|TRBV29-1|-|TRBJ2-7
TGCAGCGTTGAGGAGGGGACACCCCACTACGAGCAGTACTTC
CSVEEGTPHYEQYF
>-|TRBV7-2|TRBD2|TRBJ2-2
TGTGCCAGCAGTCTGACTAGCGGGGGGGCGAACACCGGGGAGCTGTTTTTT
CASSLTSGGANTGELFF
>-|TRBV20-1|-|TRBJ2-7
TGCAGTGCTAGAGTACAGGGCGGGCGGGGGGAGCAGTACTTC
CSARVQGGRGEQYF
>-|TRBV7-9|TRBD2|TRBJ2-1
TGTGCCAGCAGCTCCTGGGGGGGAATTAGCAATGAGCAGTTCTTC
CASSSWGGISNEQFF
>-|TRBV6-5|-|TRBJ1-1
TGTGCCAGCAAGACAGCGAACACTGAAGCTTTCTTT
CASKTANTEAFF
>-|TRBV30|TRBD2|TRBJ2-1
TGTGCCTGGAGTGTGAGCCTAGCGGGGAACTACAATGAGCAGTTCTTC
CAWSVSLAGNYNEQFF
>-|TRBV9|TRBD1|TRBJ1-1
TGTGCCAGCAGCGTCGACAGGGGGCTTGCGGCTGAAGCTTTCTTT
CASSVDRGLAAEAFF
>-|TRBV3-1|-|TRBJ2-7
TGTGCCAGCAGCCAAGCTTCGGGGGGCAACTACGAGCAGTACTTC
CASSQASGGNYEQYF
>-|TRBV20-1|TRBD1|TRBJ2-6
TGCAGTGCTTTCCCGACAGGGCTCCTGCTCTTTGGGGCCAACGTCCTGACTTTC
CSAFPTGLLLFGANVLTF
>-|TRBV20-1|-|TRBJ2-5
TGCAGTGCGACCGCGTTTGAGGGTAACCAAGAGACCCAGTACTTC
CSATAFEGNQETQYF
>-|TRBV6-6|-|TRBJ2-7
TGTGCCAGCAGTTTAACCCCAGACAGTCCCTACGAGCAGTACTTC
CASSLTPDSPYEQYF
>-|TRBV27|-|TRBJ2-7
TGTGCCAGTGCGGCCGGGACGACTCCCGACGAGCAGTACTTC
CASAAGTTPDEQYF
>once|TRBV6-2/TRBV6-3|TRBD1|TRBJ2-7
TGTGCCAGCAGTGACAAGGACAGGGACTACGAGCAGTACTTC
CASSDKDRDYEQYF
>-|TRBV12-3/TRBV12-4|TRBD2|TRBJ2-7
TGTGCCAGCCCCCTCGGGGTAGCGGGGGGGCCCTACTACGAGCAGTACTTC
CASPLGVAGGPYYEQYF
>few|TRBV2|-|TRBJ1-1
TGTGCCAGCAGCCATACGACAGGCTTGAACACTGAAGCTTTCTTT
CASSHTTGLNTEAFF
>once|TRBV7-9|TRBD1|TRBJ2-1
TGTGCCAGCAGCTTCACAGGGGGTGAGGAGACCCAGTTCTTC
CASSFTGGEETQFF
>-|TRBV29-1|-|TRBJ1-5
TGCAGCGTGCTGACACCCCACCTTCCGGCCCAGCATTTT
CSVLTPHLPAQHF
>-|TRBV2|-|TRBJ2-3
TGTGCCAGCAGTGCCGAGGGAGGCAGGGCAGATACGCAGTATTTT
CASSAEGGRADTQYF
>-|TRBV4-1|-|TRBJ1-3
TGCGCCAGCAGCCAAGATCAGATATGGGGGGCTGGAAACACCATATATTTT
CASSQDQIWGAGNTIYF
>-|TRBV24-1|-|TRBJ2-3
TGTGCCACCAGACGAACAGGGGAGGCAGATACGCAGTATTTT
CATRRTGEADTQYF
>-|TRBV18|TRBD1|TRBJ2-1
TGTGCCAGCTCACCTCCAGGGGGCCGCTCTGAGCAGTTCTTC
CASSPPGGRSEQFF
>-|TRBV15|-|TRBJ1-4
TGTGCCACCAGTCCCCGGGCAACTAATGAAAAACTGTTTTTT
CATSPRATNEKLFF
>few|TRBV12-3/TRBV12-4|TRBD2|TRBJ2-7
TGTGCCAGCAGTTGGACTAGCGGGGGATACGAGCAGTACTTC
CASSWTSGGYEQYF